A selection of T cell receptor beta chains follows, all from one sample in a study of cytomegalovirus exposure and HLA in healthy donors. The method was immunoSEQ multiplex PCR; TCRdb's version includes in-frame clones alone and lacks a portion of them. This sample has around 200,000 clones, with 75% to 90% found just once. Sequences were obtained from PBMCs. These receptor sequences come from a man in his forties in good health and CMV-seropositive. CDR3s include the opening cysteine and the closing phenylalanine or tryptophan. The D gene is left open where the match is weak. A row's size may be missing; if present it is once, few, many or a size class.

size	V	J	D	CDR3	DNA
NA	TRBV9	TRBJ1-6	NA	CASSDLQGRNSPLHF	TGTGCCAGCAGCGACTTACAGGGACGGAATTCACCCCTCCACTTT
once	TRBV7-3	TRBJ1-2	TRBD1	CASSLFAGTGVGYGYTF	TGTGCCAGCAGCTTATTTGCTGGGACAGGGGTCGGGTATGGCTACACCTTC
NA	TRBV27	TRBJ2-1	NA	CASSLSRGGTYSEQFF	TGTGCCAGCAGTTTATCTCGGGGTGGCACGTACAGTGAGCAGTTCTTC
NA	TRBV4-1	TRBJ1-6	NA	CASSRGRDLNSPLHF	TGCGCCAGCAGCCGTGGCAGGGATCTGAATTCACCCCTCCACTTT
NA	TRBV7-9	TRBJ1-1	NA	CASTLNTEAFF	TGTGCCAGCACCCTTAACACTGAAGCTTTCTTT
NA	TRBV5-1	TRBJ2-1	NA	CASSLEFLVAEQFF	TGCGCCAGCAGCTTGGAGTTCCTAGTTGCTGAGCAGTTCTTC
NA	TRBV4-2	TRBJ2-7	TRBD1	CASSQVEVGTGNEQYF	TGTGCCAGCAGCCAAGTCGAAGTTGGGACAGGGAACGAGCAGTACTTC
NA	TRBV25-1	TRBJ1-2	NA	CASSAAAAVGYTF	TGTGCCAGCAGTGCGGCCGCGGCTGTGGGCTACACCTTC
once	TRBV5-6	TRBJ2-7	NA	CASSDAITVYEQYF	TGTGCCAGCAGCGACGCCATAACAGTCTACGAGCAGTACTTC
NA	TRBV5-6	TRBJ1-5	NA	CASSPYRPQHF	TGTGCCAGCAGCCCGTACAGGCCCCAGCATTTT
NA	TRBV5-4	TRBJ1-1	NA	CASSSGTTANTEAFF	TGTGCCAGCAGCTCGGGAACGACGGCGAACACTGAAGCTTTCTTT
NA	TRBV27	TRBJ2-7	NA	CASSLSASYEQYF	TGTGCCAGCAGTTTATCTGCGAGCTACGAGCAGTACTTC
NA	TRBV15	TRBJ2-7	NA	CATSRGALYEQYF	TGTGCCACCAGCAGAGGGGCTCTCTACGAGCAGTACTTC
NA	TRBV5-4	TRBJ2-1	TRBD1	CASSSGQTYGEQFF	TGTGCCAGCAGCTCGGGACAGACTTATGGCGAGCAGTTCTTC
few	TRBV2	TRBJ2-1	TRBD2	CASSTSGGVRQFF	TGTGCCAGCAGTACTAGCGGGGGGGTTCGGCAGTTCTTC
NA	TRBV6-1	TRBJ1-1	TRBD1	CASKRQGSDTEAFF	TGTGCCAGCAAACGACAGGGTTCGGACACTGAAGCTTTCTTT
NA	TRBV19	TRBJ1-1	NA	CASSIRQNTEAFF	TGTGCCAGTAGTATCCGACAGAACACTGAAGCTTTCTTT
NA	TRBV5-4	TRBJ2-7	TRBD2	CASSLGGLANEQYF	TGTGCCAGCAGCTTGGGGGGACTAGCTAACGAGCAGTACTTC
NA	TRBV30	TRBJ1-2	NA	CAWSVDPGSYGYTF	TGTGCCTGGAGTGTAGACCCAGGGTCCTATGGCTACACCTTC
NA	TRBV11-2	TRBJ2-2	NA	CASSLDMDSTGELFF	TGTGCCAGCAGCTTAGATATGGACTCCACCGGGGAGCTGTTTTTT
NA	TRBV5-4	TRBJ2-4	TRBD2	CASSLPGRDIQYF	TGTGCCAGCAGCTTGCCAGGGAGGGACATTCAGTACTTC
few	TRBV6-1	TRBJ2-3	NA	CASSERRGRYRTDTQYF	TGTGCCAGCAGTGAAAGGAGGGGTCGTTACCGCACAGATACGCAGTATTTT
NA	TRBV7-8	TRBJ2-3	TRBD2	CASSLVLRGGKDTQYF	TGTGCCAGCAGCTTAGTCTTGCGGGGGGGCAAAGATACGCAGTATTTT
NA	TRBV2	TRBJ1-1	TRBD1	CASSEVQGAAEAFF	TGTGCCAGCAGTGAGGTCCAGGGGGCCGCTGAAGCTTTCTTT
NA	TRBV18	TRBJ1-4	TRBD1	CASSPKDRLYEKLFF	TGTGCCAGCTCACCAAAGGACAGGTTATATGAAAAACTGTTTTTT
NA	TRBV9	TRBJ2-2	TRBD2	CASSVLAGGLTGELFF	TGTGCCAGCAGCGTCCTAGCGGGGGGGTTAACCGGGGAGCTGTTTTTT
NA	TRBV6-1	TRBJ1-1	TRBD1	CASSAGTGSGNTEAFF	TGTGCCAGCAGTGCCGGGACAGGGAGCGGTAACACTGAAGCTTTCTTT
NA	TRBV27	TRBJ2-3	TRBD2	CASSSLAGGEDTQYF	TGTGCCAGCAGTTCCCTAGCGGGGGGAGAAGATACGCAGTATTTT
NA	TRBV29-1	TRBJ2-1	TRBD1	CSHGQVYNEQFF	TGCAGTCATGGACAGGTATACAATGAGCAGTTCTTC